The present entry profiles one TCR beta chain with its context. In its sample, this clonotype was seen a few times. The antigen it recognizes is unknown. Per-nucleotide qualities are absent, and no much larger clonotype sits a single base away. The record originates from a study of T cell repertoires in cytomegalovirus infection (dated 2019 in TCRdb). About the investigation overall: Because public TCR beta signatures pointed to carriage of CMV infection together with the matching HLA type, the HLA type of each donor mattered for the analysis.

Germline trimming: 6 bases from V, 1 base from J; junction bases outside gene matches: 3. The CDR3 sequence holds 16 residues, the cysteine and phenylalanine included. Kept here is only the CDR3 DNA, which spans 48 bases and is read in frame from base 1. Taken from the germline V gene, the CDR1 and CDR2 loops are MNHEY and SVGAGI. The instrument given in TCRdb is Illumina HiSeq 1500. TCRdb reprocessed the public reads (quality trimming at Q25 with fastp, clone calling with MiXCR) and kept in-frame beta chains. Entries are consolidated by CDR3 protein sequence, retaining the most common genes and DNA. The table for this sample lists under 150,000 distinct CDR3 sequences; more than 7% of them were counted only once. Over 9% of the sample is held by the ten biggest clonotypes. Broad study findings and their caveats: In both this cohort and an independent roughly 350-donor cohort, the cumulative frequency of public TCR beta family members distinguished carriers of CMV infection plus the relevant HLA type. The ex vivo response was dominated by HLA-C-restricted CMV-specific TCR beta clonotypes, which also provided the single most frequent clonotype in two of eight donors.

The V gene is TRBV6-5 and the J gene is TRBJ2-1, and TRBD2 aligns with 13 junction nucleotides. Sequences were obtained from PBMCs. This TCR came from a human donor in good health (CMV status not recorded). Some clones in this sample may be carry-over from other donors' samples. This receptor has the CDR3 CASSTSGGASYNEQFF. At the DNA level, the sequence is TGTGCCAGCAGCACTAGCGGGGGGGCTTCCTACAATGAGCAGTTCTTC.